Listed below are T cell receptor beta chains from one sample, sequenced in a study of T cell repertoires in cytomegalovirus infection. No antigens are known for them. TCRdb redid the calling of the reads with MiXCR, one entry per CDR3 protein. Here the sample spans 200,000 or so distinct CDR3 sequences, 35% to 40% being singletons. The material sequenced was CD8+ T cells from cultured PBMCs, taken from culture after CMV antigen stimulation. All receptors come from a human donor in good health (CMV status not recorded). Some clones in this sample may be carry-over from other donors' samples. Each CDR3 is given with its conserved first and last residue. D genes are given only for firm matches. Size is omitted from some rows. Given values are once, few, many or a class for expanded clones.

d_call	v_call	clone_size	j_call	cdr3_length	cdr3_aa	cdr3_nt
-	TRBV14	-	TRBJ1-1	12	CASSHTWAEAFF	TGTGCCAGCAGTCACACATGGGCTGAAGCTTTCTTT
TRBD1	TRBV7-9	few	TRBJ1-1	18	CASSLTPRTTGGGTEAFF	TGTGCCAGCAGCTTAACACCCCGGACAACAGGGGGTGGCACTGAAGCTTTCTTT
-	TRBV12-3/TRBV12-4	many	TRBJ1-4	12	CASSFQGEKLFF	TGTGCCAGCAGTTTCCAAGGTGAAAAACTGTTTTTT
-	TRBV7-9	-	TRBJ2-1	12	CASSLAGSPQFF	TGTGCCAGCAGCTTAGCCGGGAGTCCGCAGTTCTTC
-	TRBV27	-	TRBJ2-1	14	CASSLSTEYNEQFF	TGTGCCAGCAGTTTATCGACGGAGTACAATGAGCAGTTCTTC
-	TRBV10-3	-	TRBJ1-1	16	CAISQTDTGLVTEAFF	TGTGCCATCAGCCAAACTGACACAGGGCTAGTCACTGAAGCTTTCTTT
TRBD2	TRBV28	few	TRBJ2-7	14	CASSRSGSGYEQYF	TGTGCCAGCAGTCGTAGCGGGAGTGGATACGAGCAGTACTTC
-	TRBV5-1	-	TRBJ2-3	12	CASSLRSDTKYF	TGCGCCAGCAGCTTGAGATCAGATACGAAGTATTTT
-	TRBV11-2	-	TRBJ2-2	15	CASSAYHGNTGELFF	TGTGCCAGCAGCGCATACCATGGTAACACCGGGGAGCTGTTTTTT
TRBD1	TRBV19	-	TRBJ1-5	17	CASSIRGDRGRDQPQHF	TGTGCCAGTAGTATTAGAGGGGACAGGGGACGGGATCAGCCCCAGCATTTT
-	TRBV19	few	TRBJ1-3	11	CASLSGNTIYF	TGTGCCAGTCTCTCTGGAAACACCATATATTTT
-	TRBV5-6	-	TRBJ2-1	13	CASSSTTYNEQFF	TGTGCCAGCAGCTCAACTACCTACAATGAGCAGTTCTTC
-	TRBV15	few	TRBJ1-5	15	CATSSGGWGNQPQHF	TGTGCCACCAGCAGTGGGGGCTGGGGCAATCAGCCCCAGCATTTT
-	TRBV29-1	many	TRBJ2-4	15	CSAEGRDLAKNIQYF	TGCAGCGCAGAGGGACGGGACCTAGCCAAAAACATTCAGTACTTC
-	TRBV27	-	TRBJ1-5	14	CASSFRGSHQPQHF	TGTGCCAGCAGTTTCCGGGGTTCCCATCAGCCCCAGCATTTT
-	TRBV12-3/TRBV12-4	-	TRBJ2-4	13	CASADSRRSIQYF	TGTGCCAGCGCAGACAGCCGGCGCAGCATTCAGTACTTC
-	TRBV27	-	TRBJ2-2	15	CASSTFSPNTGELFF	TGTGCCAGCAGTACCTTCTCCCCGAACACCGGGGAGCTGTTTTTT
TRBD1	TRBV7-2	many	TRBJ2-3	16	CASSLQGAGGTDTQYF	TGTGCCAGCAGCTTACAGGGGGCGGGCGGCACAGATACGCAGTATTTT
-	TRBV19	-	TRBJ2-1	15	CASSIQADAYNEQFF	TGTGCCAGTAGTATACAGGCGGATGCCTACAATGAGCAGTTCTTC
-	TRBV15	few	TRBJ1-5	15	CATSISGLSRQPQHF	TGTGCCACCAGCATCTCAGGGTTGTCTCGACAGCCCCAGCATTTT
TRBD2	TRBV10-3	few	TRBJ2-7	14	CAISLAGPSYEQYF	TGTGCCATCAGTTTAGCGGGGCCTTCCTACGAGCAGTACTTC
TRBD1	TRBV7-9	few	TRBJ1-2	15	CASSSADRGLYGYTF	TGTGCCAGCAGCTCCGCCGACAGGGGGCTCTATGGCTACACCTTC
-	TRBV11-2	-	TRBJ2-1	12	CASSYIVNEQFF	TGTGCCAGCAGTTATATAGTGAATGAGCAGTTCTTC
-	TRBV6-5	-	TRBJ2-5	14	CASRNRGGQETQYF	TGTGCCAGCAGAAACAGGGGGGGCCAAGAGACCCAGTACTTC
-	TRBV6-6	-	TRBJ2-7	15	CASTPSRTPLYEQYF	TGTGCCAGCACCCCTTCTCGGACGCCGTTATACGAGCAGTACTTC
-	TRBV5-6	-	TRBJ1-1	15	CASSYPGPASTEAFF	TGTGCCAGCAGCTACCCGGGGCCGGCTAGCACTGAAGCTTTCTTT
-	TRBV18	-	TRBJ2-3	13	CASSGEEADTQYF	TGTGCCAGCTCAGGAGAAGAGGCAGATACGCAGTATTTT